The 23 T cell receptor beta chains below all came from one sample that was sequenced in a study of blood T cell repertoires in COVID-19. Produced via immunoSEQ multiplex PCR; TCRdb's table is partial and in-frame only. This sample carries about 230,000 clones, 85% to 90% of them seen once, and the ten largest clones take 11%. Input material: peripheral blood. Receptors originate from a man aged 50-60 years with COVID-19, enrolled during active disease.

CDR3 nucleotides: TGCGCCAGCAGCTTGGTGGTGGCTAGCGGGAACAATGAGCAGTTCTTC. Residues: CASSLVVASGNNEQFF. The chain uses TRBV5-1 and TRBJ2-1; 9 bases align to TRBD2. The V and J ends lost 0 bases and 5 bases, in that order; junction bases with no gene match: 6. The germline V gene encodes CDR1 SGHRS and CDR2 YFSETQ. The CDR3 spans 16 residues.

This rearrangement joins TRBV21-1 to TRBJ2-2; TRBD1 is the table's D call and was not checked against the DNA. TRBV21-1 is labeled a pseudogene. This CDR3 spans 18 amino acids. The CDR3 nucleotides are TGTGCCAGCAGCAAAGTGAACAGAGATCATGCGAACACCGGGGAGCTGTTTTTT. Translated, it gives CASSKVNRDHANTGELFF.

The rearrangement uses TRBV6-2 or TRBV6-3 and TRBJ2-3; TRBD1 matches at 12 bases. V shed 0 bases, J shed 6 bases, and the junction held 4 bases outside the gene matches. Germline V gives CDR1 MNHEY, CDR2 SVGEGT. This CDR3 is 16 amino acids long. DNA of the CDR3: TGTGCCAGCAGTTACTCGGGACAGGGGGCGCCTGATACGCAGTATTTT. This encodes CASSYSGQGAPDTQYF.

This chain connects TRBV9 to TRBJ2-3; D is possibly TRBD2 (5 bases). This CDR3 has 15 amino acids. The germline CDR1 and CDR2 sequences are SGDLS and YYNGEE. V was shortened by 2 bases and J by 2 bases, with 12 bases between the two germline ends. The CDR3 spells CASSVLVGDTDTQYF. The CDR3 nucleotides are TGTGCCAGCAGCGTTCTTGTGGGAGACACAGATACGCAGTATTTT.

This clone was picked up a small number of times. V usage is TRBV29-1 and J usage is TRBJ1-1, with 7 bases identical to TRBD1. Germline V gene sequence: CDR1 SQVTM, CDR2 ANQGSEA. The CDR3 loop spans 14 amino acids. Trimming removed 6 bases from V and 1 base from J; junction bases left unmatched: 8. The CDR3, as DNA: TGCAGCGTGAGAACAGGGGCCACGAACACTGAAGCTTTCTTT. It specifies CSVRTGATNTEAFF.

CDR3 amino acids: CASSLQGEREKLFF. CDR3 nucleotides: TGTGCCAGCAGTTTACAGGGGGAACGAGAAAAACTGTTTTTT. The genes are TRBV5-5 and TRBJ1-4, with TRBD1 identical over 8 bases. V was pared by 5 bases and J by 8 bases, with 8 bases of the junction left unmatched. The germline CDR1 and CDR2 sequences are SGHKS and YYEKEE (reference sequence). The CDR3 length is 14 residues.

The rearrangement links TRBV11-2 to TRBJ2-7, with 11 nucleotides matching TRBD2. The CDR3 is made up of 22 amino acids. From germline, CDR1 is SGHAT and CDR2 FQNNGV. V was clipped by 6 bases and J by 0 bases; unmatched bases: 25. CDR3 sequence: CASSLRASGGPGKPTSSYEQYF. In DNA form, the CDR3 reads TGTGCCAGCAGTTTGAGGGCTAGCGGGGGGCCCGGAAAGCCTACTAGCTCCTACGAGCAGTACTTC.

J is TRBJ1-1 and V is TRBV18; 8 nucleotides match TRBD1. V lost 6 bases and J lost 0; bases outside the gene matches: 9. The CDR3 consists of 16 residues. The germline gives CDR1 KGHSH, CDR2 LQKENI. The CDR3 is CASSPGQGTMNTEAFF. Written as DNA, the CDR3 is TGTGCCAGCTCTCCCGGACAGGGAACCATGAACACTGAAGCTTTCTTT.

The genes are TRBV4-3 and TRBJ2-2; D is ambiguous. Trimming left V 3 bases short and J 4 bases short, with 12 bases between. The germline V gene encodes CDR1 LGHNA and CDR2 YSLEER. The CDR3 runs 15 residues. The CDR3 coding sequence is TGCGCCAGCAGCCAGGGCCCCATGCTCACCGGGGAGCTGTTTTTT. Translated: CASSQGPMLTGELFF.

The CDR3 loop is CASSLAVGQSSYNSPLHF. CDR3 nucleotide sequence: TGTGCCAGCAGTTTAGCTGTCGGACAGAGCTCCTATAATTCACCCCTCCACTTT. The chain has TRBV27 and TRBJ1-6, with D possibly TRBD1 on 6 matching bases. The CDR3 spans 18 residues. The V end lost 2 bases, the J end lost 0 bases, and 14 bases lay between the germline ends. CDR1 is MNHEY and CDR2 is SMNVEV in the germline V gene (reference sequence).

The CDR3 loop is CSVGPRASGAYEQYF. DNA for the CDR3: TGCAGCGTTGGCCCCCGGGCTAGCGGGGCCTACGAGCAGTACTTC. This chain uses TRBV29-1 with TRBJ2-7; 9 nucleotides match TRBD2. The CDR3 covers 15 residues. The V gene end was trimmed by 4 bases and the J gene end by 2 bases; junction bases not matched to a gene: 9. Germline V CDR1 and CDR2: SQVTM, ANQGSEA.

This chain links TRBV29-1 with TRBJ2-7, with D possibly matching TRBD2 (6 bases). Germline values: CDR1 SQVTM, CDR2 ANQGSEA. Trimming stripped 4 bases from V and 3 bases from J, with 19 bases between. The length of the CDR3 is 15 residues. The CDR3 coding sequence is TGCAGCGTTGGAGGTAATAGCGGCCTAATCTACGAGCAGTACTTC. Translating it yields CSVGGNSGLIYEQYF.

This clone appeared a single time. The chain recombines TRBV5-5 with TRBJ2-2, with a weak D call TRBD2 (6 bases). This CDR3 comprises 18 residues. The V end lost 1 base, the J end lost 0 bases, and 16 bases lay between the germline ends. Germline assignment: CDR1 SGHKS and CDR2 YYEKEE (reference sequence). CDR3 DNA sequence: TGTGCCAGCAGCTTGTCCCTAGCGCTTGAAACGAACACCGGGGAGCTGTTTTTT. Protein sequence: CASSLSLALETNTGELFF. The full variable domain, in which reference TRBV5-5 and TRBJ2-2 provide the parts outside the CDR3, is DAGVTQSPTHLIKTRGQQVTLRCSPISGHKSVSWYQQVLGQGPQFIFQYYEKEERGRGNFPDRFSARQFPNYSSELNVNALLLGDSALYLCASSLSLALETNTGELFFGEGSRLTVL.

The V gene is TRBV5-1, the J gene TRBJ1-3; the D gene is possibly TRBD1 (6 bases). V dropped 4 bases and J dropped 0 bases, with 26 bases sitting between them. The CDR3 extends over 20 amino acids. The V gene's germline CDR1 is SGHRS and CDR2 YFSETQ. The CDR3 sequence is CASSPAGGRPGTTSGNTIYF. CDR3 bases: TGCGCCAGCAGCCCGGCTGGGGGCAGACCAGGAACCACCTCTGGAAACACCATATATTTT.

This chain joins TRBV7-2 and TRBJ2-7; 10 positions agree with TRBD2. The trim removed 3 bases at V and 0 bases at J, leaving 5 bases unmatched. CDR3 size: 16 residues. The germline CDR1 and CDR2 sequences are SGHTA and FQGNSA. CDR3 loop: CASSFPPSGGSYEQYF. CDR3 in DNA: TGTGCCAGCAGCTTCCCCCCTAGCGGGGGCTCCTACGAGCAGTACTTC.

The V call is TRBV7-2, the J call TRBJ1-4; D is undetermined. There are 14 residues in the CDR3. Trimming took 4 bases from V and 3 from J, leaving 9 bases between them. Germline-derived CDR1 and CDR2 are SGHTA and FQGNSA. The CDR3: CASSSGTANEKLFF. As DNA, the CDR3 is TGTGCCAGCAGCTCGGGAACGGCTAATGAAAAACTGTTTTTT.

The gene calls are TRBV13 and TRBJ2-3; 7 nucleotides match TRBD1. The CDR3 contains 17 residues. Trimming at V came to 4 bases and at J to 2 bases, leaving 12 bases not matched to a gene. Germline CDR1 reads PRHDT; CDR2 reads FYEKMQ (reference sequence). CDR3: CASSSPTGQKPTDTQYF. The CDR3 DNA is TGTGCCAGCAGCTCGCCGACGGGACAGAAACCCACAGATACGCAGTATTTT.

This clone was picked up a small number of times. The chain has TRBV9 and TRBJ2-1, with 15 bases identical to TRBD2. Germline V lookup: CDR1 SGDLS, CDR2 YYNGEE. The CDR3 has 18 residues. Unmatched junction bases numbered 5, after V lost 0 bases and J lost 4 bases. The CDR3, as DNA: TGTGCCAGCAGCGTAGGGACTAGCGGGAGGGCCCCATACAATGAGCAGTTCTTC. Amino acid sequence: CASSVGTSGRAPYNEQFF.

The rearrangement joins TRBV19 to TRBJ2-2; TRBD2 is a possible D gene (6 bases). V lost 5 bases and J lost 6, with 19 bases in between. The CDR3 has 16 residues. CDR1 is LNHDA and CDR2 is SQIVND in the germline V gene (reference sequence). The CDR3 nucleotides are TGTGCCAGTAGTGCCGCGGGACCGGCGGGCGCCGGGGAGCTGTTTTTT. Protein: CASSAAGPAGAGELFF.

The rearrangement joins TRBV6-1 to TRBJ1-2, with 9 nucleotides matching TRBD1. The CDR3 length is 16 residues. Germline-derived CDR1 and CDR2 are MNHNS and SASEGT. Germline trimming cut 3 bases from V and 2 bases from J; bases unmatched to any gene: 7. The CDR3 loop reads CASSDPLGTGNYGYTF. The CDR3 DNA sequence: TGTGCCAGCAGTGACCCACTCGGGACAGGGAACTATGGCTACACCTTC.

The genes are TRBV7-2 and TRBJ2-7; TRBD2 aligns across 11 bases. Germline CDR1 is SGHTA and CDR2 is FQGNSA. V lost 3 bases and J lost 2; bases outside the gene matches: 3. The CDR3 has 15 residues. The CDR3 DNA reads TGTGCCAGCAGCTTCCTAGCGGGGGGTGCCTACGAGCAGTACTTC. This encodes CASSFLAGGAYEQYF.

CDR3 coding DNA: TGTGCCAGTAAAGTACTAGCGGGAGGGCCCTCTTCAGATACGCAGTATTTT. Translated, it gives CASKVLAGGPSSDTQYF. The chain couples TRBV19 to TRBJ2-3, with TRBD2 matching 13 bases. J gave up 4 bases and V 7 bases, and 11 bases lay outside the gene matches. CDR3 length: 17 amino acids. Per germline, CDR1 LNHDA and CDR2 SQIVND (reference sequence).

The V call is TRBV29-1, the J call TRBJ2-1; 10 bases map to TRBD2. The CDR3 sequence is 16 residues long. J lost 7 bases, V lost 5 bases, and 14 bases had no gene match. Looked up from germline, CDR1 is SQVTM and CDR2 is ANQGSEA. DNA of the CDR3: TGCAGCGTTACCCAATTGGCTAGCGGGAGTGTGAATGAGCAGTTCTTC. Translated: CSVTQLASGSVNEQFF.